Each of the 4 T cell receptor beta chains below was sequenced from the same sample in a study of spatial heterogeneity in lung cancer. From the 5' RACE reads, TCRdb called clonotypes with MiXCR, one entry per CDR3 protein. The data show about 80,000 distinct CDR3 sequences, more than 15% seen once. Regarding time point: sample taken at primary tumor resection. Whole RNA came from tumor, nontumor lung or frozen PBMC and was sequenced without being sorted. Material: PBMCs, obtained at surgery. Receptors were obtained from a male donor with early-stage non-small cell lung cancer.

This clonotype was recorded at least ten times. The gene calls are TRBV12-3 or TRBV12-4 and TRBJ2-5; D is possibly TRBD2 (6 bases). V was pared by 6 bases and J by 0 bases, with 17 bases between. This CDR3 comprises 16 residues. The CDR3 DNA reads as TGTGCCAGCAGCCTTCAGGGCCGGGACTACCAAGAGACCCAGTACTTC. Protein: CASSLQGRDYQETQYF.

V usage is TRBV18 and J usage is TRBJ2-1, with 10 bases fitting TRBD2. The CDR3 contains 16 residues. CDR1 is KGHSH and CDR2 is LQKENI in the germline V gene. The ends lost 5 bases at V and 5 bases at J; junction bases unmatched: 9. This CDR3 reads CASSYPTSGYNNEQFF. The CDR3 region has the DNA TGTGCCAGCTCATACCCGACTAGCGGGTATAACAATGAGCAGTTCTTC.

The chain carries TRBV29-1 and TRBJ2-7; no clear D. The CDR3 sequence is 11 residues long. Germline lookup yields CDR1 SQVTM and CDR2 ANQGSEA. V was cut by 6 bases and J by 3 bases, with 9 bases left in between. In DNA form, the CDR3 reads TGCAGCGTCTCAGATAACTACGAGCAGTACTTC. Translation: CSVSDNYEQYF.

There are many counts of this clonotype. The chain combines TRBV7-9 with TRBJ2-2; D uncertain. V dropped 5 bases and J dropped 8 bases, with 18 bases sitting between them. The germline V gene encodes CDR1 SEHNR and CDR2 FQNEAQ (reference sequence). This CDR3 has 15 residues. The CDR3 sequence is CASSPPQEAIGELFF. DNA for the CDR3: TGTGCCAGCAGCCCCCCCCAGGAAGCGATTGGGGAGCTGTTTTTT.